These 2 T cell receptor beta chains were all obtained from the same sample, sequenced in a study of T-cell reconstitution after alpha-beta-depleted transplantation in children (dated by TCRdb to about 2016). The receptor library was made with PCR. Instrument on record: Illumina HiSeq 2500. To normalize quantification of the TCRbeta repertoire, the TCR libraries were built with molecular barcoding that relied on unique molecular identifiers. TCRdb's own reprocessing of the public reads used fastp at Q25 and MiXCR and kept productive beta chains. Rows with one shared CDR3 protein collapse into an entry with the most common genes and DNA. This sample comprises over 200,000 distinct CDR3 sequences, roughly 9% of them detected only once. Approximately 5.9% of the sample comes from the top ten. The sample here was PBMCs from the stem cell graft donor, taken from the stem cell graft. All receptors derive from a human donor who donated a stem cell graft to a child with acute lymphoblastic leukemia.

This clonotype was observed many times. The V and J genes are TRBV27 and TRBJ1-5; 7 nucleotides agree with TRBD1. Per the germline V gene, CDR1 is MNHEY and CDR2 is SMNVEV (reference sequence). The CDR3 length is 14 residues. After removal of 5 bases from V and 2 bases from J, the junction contained 3 bases not matched to a gene. Written as DNA, the CDR3 is TGTGCCAGCAGTCCCGGACAGGGCAATCAGCCCCAGCATTTT. This encodes CASSPGQGNQPQHF.

This chain links TRBV3-1 with TRBJ2-3; possible D gene TRBD2, 6 bases. Germline CDR1 reads LGHDT; CDR2 reads YNNKEL (reference sequence). The ends were cut back, 2 bases at V and 2 bases at J, with 20 bases in the middle. The CDR3 sequence is 18 residues long. CDR3 protein: CASSQKLGLPHSTDTQYF. In DNA form, the CDR3 reads TGTGCCAGCAGCCAAAAACTGGGACTGCCCCACTCCACAGATACGCAGTATTTT.